The clone carrying this T cell receptor beta chain was picked up a small number of times. The target antigen is unknown. CDR3 length equals 15 residues. V shed 0 bases and J shed 3 bases, with 12 bases lying between them. Germline V gene lookup returns CDR1 SGHRS and CDR2 YFSETQ. The sample belongs to a study of CD8 T cells in ankylosing spondylitis. Study outcomes and limitations: Blood of patients with ankylosing spondylitis appeared to be characterized by a TCR beta motif of seven or eight highly homologous variants. Peripheral blood held disease-linked clones only at relatively low frequency, and these were CD8+.

TCRdb ran MiXCR on the 5' RACE reads and lists one entry per CDR3 protein. Among roughly 260,000 distinct CDR3 sequences, roughly 20% were seen once, and the ten largest hold 7.8%. The chain couples TRBV5-1 to TRBJ1-2, with unresolved D. The sequence was collected from a male donor with ankylosing spondylitis or in good health (not recorded which). Sequencing used blood, either unsorted or a sorted T cell fraction (not recorded which). CDR3 residues: CASSLAGSLDYGYTF. The DNA for the CDR3 is TGCGCCAGCAGCTTGGCCGGCAGCTTGGACTATGGCTACACCTTC.